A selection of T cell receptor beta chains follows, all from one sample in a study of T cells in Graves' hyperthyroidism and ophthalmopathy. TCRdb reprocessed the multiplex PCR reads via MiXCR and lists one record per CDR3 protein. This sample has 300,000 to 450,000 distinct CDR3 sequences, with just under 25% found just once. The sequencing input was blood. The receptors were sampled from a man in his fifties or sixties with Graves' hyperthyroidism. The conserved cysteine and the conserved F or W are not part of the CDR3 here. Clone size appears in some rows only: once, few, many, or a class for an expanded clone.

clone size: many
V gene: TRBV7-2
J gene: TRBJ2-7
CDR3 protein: ASSLAPGPSYEQY

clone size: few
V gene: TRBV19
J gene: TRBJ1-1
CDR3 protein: ASSNRDTEAF

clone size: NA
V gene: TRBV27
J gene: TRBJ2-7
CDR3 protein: ASSKGGYEQY

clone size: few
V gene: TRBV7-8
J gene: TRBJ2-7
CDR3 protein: ASSFRRQGFYEQY

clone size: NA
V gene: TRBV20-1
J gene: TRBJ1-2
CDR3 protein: SVGHGRAGYT

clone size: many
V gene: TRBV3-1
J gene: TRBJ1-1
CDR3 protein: ASTLRGRNTEAF

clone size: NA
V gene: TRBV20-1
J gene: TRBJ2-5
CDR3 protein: SARPDSPETQY

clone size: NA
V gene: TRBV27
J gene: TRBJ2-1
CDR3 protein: ASSHVNEQF

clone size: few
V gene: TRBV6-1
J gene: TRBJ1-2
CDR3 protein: ASRPGGANYGYT

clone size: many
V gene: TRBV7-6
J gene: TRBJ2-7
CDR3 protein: ASSLSRVGEQY

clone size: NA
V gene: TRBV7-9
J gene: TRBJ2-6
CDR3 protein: ASSQTSGSDGANVLT

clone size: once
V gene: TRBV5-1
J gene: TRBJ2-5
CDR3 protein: ASSLVPTRQETQY

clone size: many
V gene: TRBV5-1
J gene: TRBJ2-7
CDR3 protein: ASRLAGAHEQY

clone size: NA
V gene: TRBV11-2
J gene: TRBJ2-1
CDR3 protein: ASSSGLAGAYEQF

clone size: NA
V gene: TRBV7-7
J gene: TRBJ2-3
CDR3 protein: ASSLGGLRDTQY

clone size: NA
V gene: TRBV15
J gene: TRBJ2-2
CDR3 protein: ATSTVLQGKNTGELF

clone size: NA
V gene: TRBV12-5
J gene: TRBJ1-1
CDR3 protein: ASGLDQGRAF